This T cell receptor (beta chain) was documented in a study of blood T cells in healthy people across ages (dated by TCRdb to the mid-2010s). General notes on the study: In model experiments, template switching captured about one uniquely barcoded TCR beta cDNA molecule for every two T cells. Using the same blood draw, the study looked at two additional independent replicas of 1 million unique cDNA reads for two donors, one aged 18 to 30 and the other aged 80 or older. Using deep sequencing normalized with unique cDNA molecular identifiers, the study measured how TCR beta repertoire diversity changes with age. Donors were grouped into four age groups: young (average approximately 15 years), middle-aged (39), aged (around 62) and long-lived (approximately 78).

This clonotype was counted only a few times. The target of this receptor is not known. Per-nucleotide qualities are absent, and no much larger clonotype sits a single base away. General findings and caveats noted by the study authors: Estimates of total diversity based on one million sequenced T cells were regarded as lower bounds and as underestimates. Because profiling used bulk unsorted PBMCs, naive and antigen-experienced compartments could not be compared conclusively. The percentage of naive T cells measured by flow cytometry correlated strongly with observed TCR beta diversity. Compared with the aged group, more naive CD4+ T cells, fewer expanded clones and increased TCR diversity were shown by the long-lived group, suggesting age selection. Because donor CMV infection status was unknown, age-related changes in expanded clonotypes were potentially confounded. As age increased, observed TCR beta diversity per million T cells dropped in a roughly linear way, and a significant reduction was already evident by age around 41.

The CDR3 spans 12 residues, from the cysteine through the phenylalanine. Only CDR3 DNA is held: 36 bases, read in frame from base 1. The germline V gene supplies CDR1 SQVTM and CDR2 ANQGSEA. Trimming at the junction amounts to 4 bases on V and 4 bases on J, and the germline ends lie 10 bases apart. Systemically healthy Caucasian individuals from Russia, 35 to 50 in total and aged about 6 to 95 years, were included as donors. Each donor gave around 9.5 milliliters of peripheral blood, collected into EDTA-treated Vacutainer tubes. Ficoll-Paque density-gradient centrifugation was used to isolate PBMCs, with at least 7 million obtained per sample. Trizol reagent was used to extract total RNA from PBMCs, with at least 5 micrograms per sample. For every donor, an aliquot of PBMCs went through flow cytometry to measure the percentages of naive CD45RAhigh/CD27high T cells. The receptor library was made with 5' RACE. Sequencing was carried out with an Illumina HiSeq 2500. A second 7 to 11 cycle PCR used a sample-barcoded 5' primer and a J-beta primer mix. A template-switch 5' adaptor carrying 12 random nucleotides introduced a unique molecular identifier onto each TCR beta cDNA molecule. Each sample yielded at least 2.5 million CDR3-containing paired-end reads. The Mint cDNA synthesis kit, primed by a TRBC-specific oligonucleotide, was used to synthesize first-strand cDNA from all RNA. Following uracil-DNA glycosylase treatment, all cDNA underwent a first 18-cycle PCR with the universal primers M1SS and BC2_uni_R. The original pipeline was this. Normalization of each sample was performed by random selection of 1 million high-quality reads, each carrying a distinct molecular identifier. Reads sharing molecular identifiers were discarded rather than binned into consensus sequences. MiTCR, run with a Q25 quality threshold and the strictest error-elimination algorithm, handled CDR3 identification, clonotype clustering and error correction. A nonparametric unseen species model using Euler transformation provided a lower-bound estimate of total TCR beta diversity. The raw public reads went through TCRdb reprocessing: fastp at Q25, MiXCR clone calling, in-frame beta chains kept. Rows matching on CDR3 protein sequence are summarized as one entry with the most common DNA and genes. The V and J calls and clone size come from TCRdb's table, not from the authors' own analysis. Present in this sample are 800,000 or so distinct CDR3 sequences, roughly 25% of which were seen just once. The top ten hold around 3.6% of the sample.

This same sample was also taken into another study, of T cells of mothers and their children. Drawing on the second study: Nine systemically healthy Caucasian individuals served as donors, namely three mothers together with their six children. cDNA synthesis used all of the extracted RNA, with around 1.5 ug of RNA in each 15 ul reaction. In the second PCR, the M1S primer introduced both the sample barcodes and 2-4 random nucleotides. Over 9 million TCR beta CDR3 reads came from each mother, compared with about 3.2 million reads from each child. TCR recombination output is similarly shaped by thymic selection in related and unrelated pairs, with a minor effect exerted by inherited differences. Normalized repertoire overlap in related mother-child pairs was always slightly higher than in unrelated mother-child pairs, but the difference was never significant. Persistent microchimeric T cell clones were not detected, at a sensitivity of around 99 clones per million clonotypes. In the study, deep NGS was used to compare the TCR beta repertoires of mothers and children, and features distinguishing related mother-child pairs from unrelated individuals were sought. Mothers averaged roughly 40 +/- 4 years of age and children averaged roughly 11 +/- 4 years. After adapters were ligated using NEBNext reagents, the libraries underwent 100+100 nt paired-end sequencing on an Illumina HiSeq 2000. Mother and child libraries were prepared a month apart and sequenced in separate runs to prevent cross-contamination. Between 500,000 and 2,000,000 distinct TCR beta clonotypes were identified per donor. Naive TCR beta clonotypes were estimated from low-frequency clonotypes matched to each donor's FACS-determined naive share, without sorting.

The rearrangement combines TRBV29-1 with TRBJ1-2; D gene: possibly TRBD1, on 5 matching bases. The origin of this receptor is a boy younger than 18 in good health. Input material: blood. CDR3 sequence: CSVVGDSYGYTF. The sequence in DNA is TGCAGCGTTGTGGGAGACAGCTATGGCTACACCTTC.